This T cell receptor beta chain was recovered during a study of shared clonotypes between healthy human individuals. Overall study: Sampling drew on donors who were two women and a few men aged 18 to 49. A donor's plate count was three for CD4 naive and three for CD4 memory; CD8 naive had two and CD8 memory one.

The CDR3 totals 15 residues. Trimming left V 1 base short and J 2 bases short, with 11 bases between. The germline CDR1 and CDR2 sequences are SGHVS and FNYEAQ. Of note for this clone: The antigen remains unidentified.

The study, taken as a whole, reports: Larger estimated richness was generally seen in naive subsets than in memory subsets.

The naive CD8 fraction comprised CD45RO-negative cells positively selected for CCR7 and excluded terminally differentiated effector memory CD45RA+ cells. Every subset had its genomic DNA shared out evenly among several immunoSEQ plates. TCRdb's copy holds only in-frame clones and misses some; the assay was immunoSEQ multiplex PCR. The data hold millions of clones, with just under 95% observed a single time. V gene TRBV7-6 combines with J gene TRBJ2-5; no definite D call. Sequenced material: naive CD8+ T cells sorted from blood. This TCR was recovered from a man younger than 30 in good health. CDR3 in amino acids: CASSLVLSDQETQYF. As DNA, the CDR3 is TGTGCCAGCAGCTTAGTACTATCCGATCAAGAGACCCAGTACTTC.